Following are 6 T cell receptor beta chains from one sample sequenced in a study of blood T cell repertoires in COVID-19. Clones were sequenced by immunoSEQ multiplex PCR, and TCRdb holds only the in-frame ones, with some missing. The table records approximately 260,000 clones, about 88% of them present only once. Material for sequencing was PBMCs or T cells enriched from blood (not recorded which). These receptors were obtained from a man aged 25-45 years with acute COVID-19.

This clone was observed a few times. The chain has TRBV14 and TRBJ1-1; 8 bases are a match to TRBD1. Germline V CDR1 and CDR2: SGHDN, FVKESK. The J segment lost 4 bases and the V segment lost 4 bases, leaving 14 bases of the junction unmatched. CDR3 length: 17 amino acids. The CDR3 nucleotides are TGTGCCAGCAGCCCCACGGCCCTCAGGGGGCTTGGCACTGAAGCTTTCTTT. This sequence encodes CASSPTALRGLGTEAFF.

This clone was picked up one time. The rearrangement uses TRBV6-5 and TRBJ2-5; the match to TRBD2 covers 9 bases. CDR3 length equals 15 residues. CDR1 is MNHEY, CDR2 SVGAGI, per germline. Germline trimming cut 6 bases from V and 1 base from J; bases unmatched to any gene: 6. CDR3 protein: CASSWQRGVQETQYF. The CDR3 coding sequence is TGTGCCAGCAGCTGGCAGCGGGGGGTCCAAGAGACCCAGTACTTC.

In this sample, this clone turned up once. V usage is TRBV7-8 and J usage is TRBJ2-1; 9 bases map to TRBD2. Germline assignment: CDR1 SGHVS and CDR2 FQNEAQ. J lost 1 base, V lost 1 base, and 8 bases had no gene match. CDR3 length: 18 residues. The CDR3 sequence: CASSLVASGDQSYNEQFF. In DNA, the CDR3 is TGTGCCAGCAGCTTAGTCGCTAGCGGGGACCAGTCCTACAATGAGCAGTTCTTC.

This sequence joins TRBV28 and TRBJ2-7; tentatively, D is TRBD2 (6 bases). The V end lost 10 bases, the J end lost 4 bases, and 23 bases lay between the germline ends. The CDR3 is made up of 15 amino acids. Germline assignment: CDR1 MDHEN and CDR2 SYDVKM. The CDR3 reads CATNPGTHNLYEQYV. The CDR3 DNA is TGTGCCACAAACCCCGGGACTCACAATCTTTACGAGCAGTACGTC.

The J gene is TRBJ1-1, the V gene TRBV5-4, with TRBD1 identical over 10 bases. Germline V gene lookup returns CDR1 SGHNT and CDR2 YYREEE (reference sequence). The CDR3 length is 15 residues. After removal of 4 bases from V and 0 bases from J, the junction contained 3 bases not matched to a gene. CDR3 sequence reads: CASSGTGVVNTEAFF. DNA of the CDR3: TGTGCCAGCAGCGGGACAGGGGTAGTGAACACTGAAGCTTTCTTT.

The rearrangement uses TRBV24-1 and TRBJ2-4; 7 bases agree with TRBD2. Trimming removed 3 bases from V and 4 bases from J; junction bases left unmatched: 8. The length of the CDR3 is 16 residues. Germline CDR1 KGHDR, CDR2 SFDVKD. The CDR3 here is CATSDGRVPQKNIQYF. For the CDR3, the DNA is TGTGCCACCAGTGATGGGAGGGTGCCCCAAAAAAACATTCAGTACTTC.